Listed below are T cell receptor beta chains from one sample, sequenced in a study of shared clonotypes between healthy human individuals. Generated by immunoSEQ multiplex PCR, the TCRdb table keeps only in-frame clones and is missing some. The sample carries over a million clones, 70% to 80% recorded once. Sequencing input: memory CD4+ T cells from PBMCs. The receptors were sampled from a man aged 18 to 30 in good health. Some clones in this sample may be carry-over from other donors' samples. Both conserved end residues are part of each CDR3. Fields, in order: D gene, V gene, J gene, clone size, CDR3 DNA, CDR3 protein. D genes are given only for firm matches. Only part of the rows carry a size: once, few, many, or a class if the clone is expanded.

>.|TRBV5-5|TRBJ2-7|.
TGTGCCAGCAGCTTCCCAGGGCGGGTCGAGCAGTACTTC
CASSFPGRVEQYF
>.|TRBV19|TRBJ2-3|.
TGTGCCAGTAGTTTCCGACAGCCCAGGCGATACACAGATACGCAGTATTTT
CASSFRQPRRYTDTQYF
>.|TRBV5-1|TRBJ2-2|.
TGCGCCAGCAGCTCCGCCGGAGTACAGGGTTGGACCGGGGAGCTGTTTTTT
CASSSAGVQGWTGELFF
>.|TRBV7-2|TRBJ1-5|.
TGTGCCAGCAGCTTAGCGCCGGGGAGAAATCAGCCCCAGCATTTT
CASSLAPGRNQPQHF
>TRBD1|TRBV9|TRBJ2-3|once
TGTGCCAGCAGCCAGACTACAGGGGCCCAGTGGGATACGCAGTATTTT
CASSQTTGAQWDTQYF
>TRBD1|TRBV15|TRBJ2-2|.
TGTGCCACCAGCAGGGCCGGGACAGGGATCCGGGAGCTGTTTTTT
CATSRAGTGIRELFF
>.|TRBV19|TRBJ2-5|.
TGTGCCAGTAGTTCGCGGGGCAGAGAGATGGGTGCCCAGTACTTC
CASSSRGREMGAQYF
>TRBD1|TRBV6-5|TRBJ2-3|.
TGTGCCAGCAGTGGGTGGGACAGAACAGATACGCAGTATTTT
CASSGWDRTDTQYF
>.|TRBV6-5|TRBJ1-1|.
TGTGCCAGCAGCCACGACACCACTGAAGCTTTCTTT
CASSHDTTEAFF
>TRBD2|TRBV10-2|TRBJ2-1|.
TGCGCCAGCAGGCCGGGACTAGCGGGAGCTAATGAGCAGTTCTTC
CASRPGLAGANEQFF
>TRBD2|TRBV5-1|TRBJ2-1|.
TGCGCCAGCAGCCCGAGAGTTGGGACTAGCGGGACCTACAATGAGCAGTTCTTC
CASSPRVGTSGTYNEQFF
>.|TRBV7-9|TRBJ2-1|.
TGTGCCAGCAGCTCCGGTGTAGGAGCCCCACGGGACAATGAGCAGTTCTTC
CASSSGVGAPRDNEQFF
>.|TRBV28|TRBJ1-5|.
TGTGCCAGCAGTTTGGGTCCGCGGAGGGCCCAGCATTTT
CASSLGPRRAQHF
>.|TRBV9|TRBJ1-2|.
TGTGCCAGCAGCGTATCCCAGGGAAACTATGGCTACACCTTC
CASSVSQGNYGYTF
>.|TRBV19|TRBJ2-1|.
TGTGCCAGTAGCCCCCGCCCGAGGATTGCAACTTTTGATGAGCAGTTCTTC
CASSPRPRIATFDEQFF
>.|TRBV5-1|TRBJ2-7|.
TGCGCCAGCAGCCGTTCGGGCGGAGAGATCTACGAGCAGTACTTC
CASSRSGGEIYEQYF
>.|TRBV7-9|TRBJ1-2|few
TGTGCCAGCAGCCCCCAAGGGAGAGATGGCTACACCTTC
CASSPQGRDGYTF
>.|TRBV2|TRBJ1-1|few
TGTGCCAGTACTCCCCGGACCCTCAATGGAGCTTTCTTT
CASTPRTLNGAFF
>.|TRBV7-2|TRBJ1-1|.
TGTGCCAGCAGCCCAGAGGGGAGGATCCTAGGTGCTTTCTTT
CASSPEGRILGAFF
>.|TRBV29-1|TRBJ2-7|.
TGCAGCGTTGAACAGGGCTCCTACGAGCAATACTTC
CSVEQGSYEQYF
>.|TRBV6-1|TRBJ1-2|.
TGTGCCAGCACGGGGTCGGACTATGGCTACACCTTC
CASTGSDYGYTF
>TRBD2|TRBV28|TRBJ2-7|.
TGTGCCAGCAGTTTATTAGGGCGGGAGTCGTACGAGCAGTACTTC
CASSLLGRESYEQYF
>.|TRBV14|TRBJ2-5|.
TGTGCCAGCAGCCAAGATTTCGATTATACCCAGTACTTC
CASSQDFDYTQYF
>TRBD2|TRBV28|TRBJ2-7|.
TGTGCCAGCAGTCCGACTAGCGGGGCGTACGAGCAGTACTTC
CASSPTSGAYEQYF
>TRBD1|TRBV7-3|TRBJ2-2|.
TGTGCCAGCAGCTTAGGGACAGGGCTTACCGGGGAGCTGTTTTTT
CASSLGTGLTGELFF
>.|TRBV19|TRBJ2-1|.
TGTGCCAGTAGTTCCAGGGGAGCTGGTTTCTGGAATGAGCAGTTCTTC
CASSSRGAGFWNEQFF
>.|TRBV6-6|TRBJ2-7|.
TGTGCCAGCAGTATCAGGAGGGGCTCCTACGAGCAGTACTTC
CASSIRRGSYEQYF
>TRBD2|TRBV7-3|TRBJ2-3|.
TGTGCCAGCAGCTTCGGCGGGAGGACGGATACGCAGTATTTT
CASSFGGRTDTQYF
>TRBD1|TRBV5-1|TRBJ2-7|.
TGCGCCAGCAGCTTACAGGGGAATGACTACGAGCAGTACTTC
CASSLQGNDYEQYF
>.|TRBV5-1|TRBJ1-1|few
TGCGCCAGCAGTTTGGCCCCACCGAACACTGAAGCTTTCTTT
CASSLAPPNTEAFF
>.|TRBV4-2|TRBJ1-2|once
TGTGCCAGCAGCCCTACAGGCCAAGGGGGCTATGGCTACACCTTC
CASSPTGQGGYGYTF
>.|TRBV7-3|TRBJ2-1|once
TGTGCCAGCAGCTCCGGGGCGCCTAGAAGGTACAATGAGCAGTTCTTC
CASSSGAPRRYNEQFF
>.|TRBV20-1|TRBJ2-3|.
TGCAGTGCGGCTCCAGGGGATACGCAGTATTTT
CSAAPGDTQYF
>.|TRBV6-5|TRBJ2-3|.
TGTGCCAGCAGCTCCCCGAAGGATACGCAGTATTTT
CASSSPKDTQYF
>.|TRBV10-3|TRBJ1-1|many
TGTGCCATCAGTGAGTCGTTTGCGCAGACTGAAGCTTTCTTT
CAISESFAQTEAFF
>.|TRBV6-1|TRBJ2-3|.
TGTGCCAGCAGTGCCGGTTGGGGCTTTAGGGCAGATACGCAGTATTTT
CASSAGWGFRADTQYF
>.|TRBV11-3|TRBJ1-1|few
TGTGCCAGCAGCTTGCGGCGTAACACTGAAGCTTTCTTT
CASSLRRNTEAFF
>TRBD1|TRBV19|TRBJ1-2|.
TGTGCCAGTAGTATATCCAGGGGGCGCAACAGTGGCTACACCTTC
CASSISRGRNSGYTF
>TRBD1|TRBV18|TRBJ1-1|.
TGTGCCAGCTCACCCCCGGGACAGCAGAACACTGAAGCTTTCTTT
CASSPPGQQNTEAFF
>TRBD2|TRBV7-3|TRBJ2-1|.
TGTGCCAGCAGCTTAACCCCGGGACTAGAGCAGTTCTTC
CASSLTPGLEQFF
>.|TRBV18|TRBJ1-1|.
TGTGCCAGCTCACCACGGACCATGAACACTGAAGCTTTCTTT
CASSPRTMNTEAFF
>.|TRBV30|TRBJ1-6|.
TGTGCCTGGAGTGTATCCGGAAATAATTCACCCCTCCACTTT
CAWSVSGNNSPLHF
>.|TRBV10-1|TRBJ2-5|.
TGCGCCAGCAGCCCGGGACTCGAAGAGACCCAGTACTTC
CASSPGLEETQYF
>TRBD2|TRBV4-1|TRBJ2-4|once
TGCGCCAGCAGCTCCAGACTAGCGGGAGGGCCGGGGAACATTCAGTACTTC
CASSSRLAGGPGNIQYF
>TRBD2|TRBV7-8|TRBJ2-1|once
TGTGCCAGCAGCCTTCTAGCGGGAAATGAGCAGTTCTTC
CASSLLAGNEQFF
>TRBD2|TRBV5-4|TRBJ2-3|.
TGTGCCAGCAGGGACGCTAGCGGGAGTACAGATACGCAGTATTTT
CASRDASGSTDTQYF
>.|TRBV19|TRBJ1-5|.
TGTGCCAGTAGTATAGAGGGGCAGGGCAATCAGCCCCAGCATTTT
CASSIEGQGNQPQHF
>.|TRBV14|TRBJ2-7|.
TGTGCCAGCAGCCCCGGGCCAGCGGGACAAAGTCCCTTCGAGCAGTACTTC
CASSPGPAGQSPFEQYF
>.|TRBV5-8|TRBJ2-1|few
TGTGCCAGCAGCTTTTACGGGGGAGGAAATGAGCAGTTCTTC
CASSFYGGGNEQFF
>.|TRBV7-2|TRBJ1-2|.
TGTGCCAGCAGCTACGGGGGGGCGAACTATGGCTACACCTTC
CASSYGGANYGYTF